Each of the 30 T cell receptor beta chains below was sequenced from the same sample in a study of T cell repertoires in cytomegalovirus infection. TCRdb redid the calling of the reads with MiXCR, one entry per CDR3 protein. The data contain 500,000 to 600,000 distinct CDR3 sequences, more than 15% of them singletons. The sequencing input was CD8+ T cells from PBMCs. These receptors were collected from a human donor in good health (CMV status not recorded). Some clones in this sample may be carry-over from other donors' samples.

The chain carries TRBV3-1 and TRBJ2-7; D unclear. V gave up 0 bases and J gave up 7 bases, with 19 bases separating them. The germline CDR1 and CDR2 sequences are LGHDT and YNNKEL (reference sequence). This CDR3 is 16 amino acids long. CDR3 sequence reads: CASSQDREGLLGEQYF. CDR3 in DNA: TGTGCCAGCAGCCAAGATCGAGAAGGGCTCCTTGGTGAGCAGTACTTC.

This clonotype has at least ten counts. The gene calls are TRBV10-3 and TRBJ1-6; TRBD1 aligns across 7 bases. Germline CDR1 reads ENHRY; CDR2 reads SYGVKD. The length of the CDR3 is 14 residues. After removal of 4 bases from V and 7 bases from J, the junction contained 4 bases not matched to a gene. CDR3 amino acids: CAISATGENSPLHF. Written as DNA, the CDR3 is TGTGCCATCAGTGCCACAGGGGAGAATTCACCCCTCCACTTT.

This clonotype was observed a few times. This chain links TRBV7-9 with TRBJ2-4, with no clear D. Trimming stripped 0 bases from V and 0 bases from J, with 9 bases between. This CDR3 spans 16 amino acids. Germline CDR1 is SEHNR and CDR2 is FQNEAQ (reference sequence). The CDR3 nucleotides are TGTGCCAGCAGCTTAGCCACAACGGTAGCCAAAAACATTCAGTACTTC. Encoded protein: CASSLATTVAKNIQYF.

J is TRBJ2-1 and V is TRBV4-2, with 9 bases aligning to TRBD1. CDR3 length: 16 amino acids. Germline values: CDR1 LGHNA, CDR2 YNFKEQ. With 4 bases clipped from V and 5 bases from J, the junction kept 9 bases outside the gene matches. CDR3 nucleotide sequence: TGTGCCAGCAGCCTCCTCGGGACAGGGAAAGACAATGAGCAGTTCTTC. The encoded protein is CASSLLGTGKDNEQFF.

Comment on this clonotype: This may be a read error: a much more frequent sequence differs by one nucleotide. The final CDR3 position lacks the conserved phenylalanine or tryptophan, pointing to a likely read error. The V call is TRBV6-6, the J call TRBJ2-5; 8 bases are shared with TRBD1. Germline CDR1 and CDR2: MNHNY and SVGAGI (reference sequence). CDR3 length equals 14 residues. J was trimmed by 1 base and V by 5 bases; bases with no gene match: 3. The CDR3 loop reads CASSTTGAQETQYL. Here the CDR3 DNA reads TGTGCCAGCAGTACGACAGGGGCCCAAGAGACCCAGTACTTA.

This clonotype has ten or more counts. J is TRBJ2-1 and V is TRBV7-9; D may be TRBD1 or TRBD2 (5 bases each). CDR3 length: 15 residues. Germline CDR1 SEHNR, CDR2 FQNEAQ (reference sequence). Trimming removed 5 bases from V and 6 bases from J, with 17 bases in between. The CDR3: CASSPRIGDLNEQFF. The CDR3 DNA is TGTGCCAGCAGCCCCCGTATAGGGGACCTCAATGAGCAGTTCTTC.

In DNA form, the CDR3 reads TGCAGTGCTTACGGGACGGTGAACACTGAAGCTTTCTTT. This encodes CSAYGTVNTEAFF. The chain carries TRBV20-1 and TRBJ1-1; tentative D call: TRBD1 (5 bases). The CDR3 totals 13 residues. Germline CDR1 DFQATT, CDR2 SNEGSKA (reference sequence). Trimming cost V 5 bases and J 0 bases, with 10 bases left between them.

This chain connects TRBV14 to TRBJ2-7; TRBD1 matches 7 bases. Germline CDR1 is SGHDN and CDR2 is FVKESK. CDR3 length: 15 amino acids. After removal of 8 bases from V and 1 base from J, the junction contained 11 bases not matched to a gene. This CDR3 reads CASARDSGLSYEQYF. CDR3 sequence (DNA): TGTGCCAGCGCACGGGACAGTGGCCTGTCCTACGAGCAGTACTTC.

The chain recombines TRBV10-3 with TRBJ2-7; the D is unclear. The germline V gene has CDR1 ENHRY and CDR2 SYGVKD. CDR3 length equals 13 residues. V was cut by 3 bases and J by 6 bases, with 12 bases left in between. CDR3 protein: CAISDPISSEQYF. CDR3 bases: TGTGCCATCAGTGACCCTATTAGCTCCGAGCAGTACTTC.

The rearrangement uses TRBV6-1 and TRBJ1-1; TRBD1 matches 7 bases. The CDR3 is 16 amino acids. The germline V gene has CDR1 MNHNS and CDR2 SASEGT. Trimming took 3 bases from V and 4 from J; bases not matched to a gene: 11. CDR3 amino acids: CASSERIGGIGTEAFF. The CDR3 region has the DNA TGTGCCAGCAGTGAGAGGATAGGGGGCATTGGCACTGAAGCTTTCTTT.

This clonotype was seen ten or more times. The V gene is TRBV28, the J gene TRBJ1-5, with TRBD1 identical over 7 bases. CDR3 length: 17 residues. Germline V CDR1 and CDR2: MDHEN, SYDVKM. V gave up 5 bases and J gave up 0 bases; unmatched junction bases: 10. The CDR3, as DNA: TGTGCCAGCAGTGTCCCGGGACAGCCATATAGCAATCAGCCCCAGCATTTT. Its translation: CASSVPGQPYSNQPQHF. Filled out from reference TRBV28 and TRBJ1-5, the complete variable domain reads DVKVTQSSRYLVKRTGEKVFLECVQDMDHENMFWYRQDPGLGLRLIYFSYDVKMKEKGDIPEGYSVSREKKERFSLILESASTNQTSMYLCASSVPGQPYSNQPQHFGDGTRLSIL.

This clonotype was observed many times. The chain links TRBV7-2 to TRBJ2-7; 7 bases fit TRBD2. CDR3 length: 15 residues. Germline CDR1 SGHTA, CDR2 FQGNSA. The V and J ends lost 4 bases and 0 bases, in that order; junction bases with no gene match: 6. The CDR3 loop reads CASSWDQRGSYEQYF. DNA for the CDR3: TGTGCCAGCAGCTGGGACCAGCGGGGCTCCTACGAGCAGTACTTC.

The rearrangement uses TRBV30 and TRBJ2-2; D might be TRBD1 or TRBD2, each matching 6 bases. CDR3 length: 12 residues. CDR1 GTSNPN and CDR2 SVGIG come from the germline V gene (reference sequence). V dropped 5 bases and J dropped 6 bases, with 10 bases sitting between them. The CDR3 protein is CAWGGGPGELFF. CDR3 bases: TGTGCCTGGGGAGGGGGGCCCGGGGAGCTGTTTTTT.

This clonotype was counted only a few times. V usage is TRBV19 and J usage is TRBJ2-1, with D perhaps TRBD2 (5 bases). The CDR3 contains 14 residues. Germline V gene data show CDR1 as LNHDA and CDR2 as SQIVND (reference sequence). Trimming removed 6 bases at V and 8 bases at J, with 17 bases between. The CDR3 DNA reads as TGTGCCAGTAGGCCGGACTCGACGTGGGATGAGCAGTTCTTC. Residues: CASRPDSTWDEQFF. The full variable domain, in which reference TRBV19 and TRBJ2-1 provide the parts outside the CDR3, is DGGITQSPKYLFRKEGQNVTLSCEQNLNHDAMYWYRQDPGQGLRLIYYSQIVNDFQKGDIAEGYSVSREKKESFPLTVTSAQKNPTAFYLCASRPDSTWDEQFFGPGTRLTVL.

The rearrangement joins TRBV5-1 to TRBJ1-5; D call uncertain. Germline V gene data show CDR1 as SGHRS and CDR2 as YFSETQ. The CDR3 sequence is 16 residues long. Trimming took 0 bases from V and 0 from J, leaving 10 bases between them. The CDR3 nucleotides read TGCGCCAGCAGCTTGGAATCCGCAGATAGCAATCAGCCCCAGCATTTT. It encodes CASSLESADSNQPQHF.

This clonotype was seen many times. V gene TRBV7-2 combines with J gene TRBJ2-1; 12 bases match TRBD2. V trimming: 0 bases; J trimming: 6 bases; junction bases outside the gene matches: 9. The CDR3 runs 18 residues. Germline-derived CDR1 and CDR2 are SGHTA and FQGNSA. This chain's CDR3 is CASSLARLAGGKGNEQFF. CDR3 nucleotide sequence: TGTGCCAGCAGCTTAGCGCGTCTAGCGGGAGGGAAAGGCAATGAGCAGTTCTTC. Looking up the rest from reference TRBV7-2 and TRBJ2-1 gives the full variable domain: GAGVSQSPSNKVTEKGKDVELRCDPISGHTALYWYRQSLGQGLEFLIYFQGNSAPDKSGLPSDRFSAERTGGSVSTLTIQRTQQEDSAVYLCASSLARLAGGKGNEQFFGPGTRLTVL.

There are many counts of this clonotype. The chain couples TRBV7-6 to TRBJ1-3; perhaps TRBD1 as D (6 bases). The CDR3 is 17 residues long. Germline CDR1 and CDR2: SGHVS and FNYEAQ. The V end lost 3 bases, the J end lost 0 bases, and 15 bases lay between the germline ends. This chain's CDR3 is CASSFLEGDLSGNTIYF. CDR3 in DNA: TGTGCCAGCAGCTTTTTGGAGGGGGACCTCTCTGGAAACACCATATATTTT.

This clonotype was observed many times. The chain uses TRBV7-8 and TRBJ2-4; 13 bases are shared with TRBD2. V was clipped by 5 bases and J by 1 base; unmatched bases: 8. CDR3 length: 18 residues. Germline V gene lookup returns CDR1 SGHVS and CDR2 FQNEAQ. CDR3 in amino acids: CASSTRTSGGRAKNIQYF. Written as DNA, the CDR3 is TGTGCCAGCAGCACCCGGACTAGCGGGGGCAGGGCCAAAAACATTCAGTACTTC.

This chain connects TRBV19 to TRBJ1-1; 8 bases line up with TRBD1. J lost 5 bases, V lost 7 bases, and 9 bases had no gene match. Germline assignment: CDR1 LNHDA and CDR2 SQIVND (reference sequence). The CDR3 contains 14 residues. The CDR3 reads CASTSQGAGTEAFF. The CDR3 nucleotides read TGTGCCAGTACGTCTCAGGGGGCCGGAACTGAAGCTTTCTTT.

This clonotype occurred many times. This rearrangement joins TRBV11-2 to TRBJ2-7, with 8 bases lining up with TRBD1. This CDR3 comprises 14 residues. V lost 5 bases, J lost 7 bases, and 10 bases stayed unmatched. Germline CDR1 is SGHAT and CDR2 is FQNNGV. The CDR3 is CASSTWTGIREQYF. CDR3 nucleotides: TGTGCCAGCAGCACCTGGACAGGGATCAGGGAGCAGTACTTC. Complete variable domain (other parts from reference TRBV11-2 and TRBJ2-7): EAGVAQSPRYKIIEKRQSVAFWCNPISGHATLYWYQQILGQGPKLLIQFQNNGVVDDSQLPKDRFSAERLKGVDSTLKIQPAKLEDSAVYLCASSTWTGIREQYFGPGTRLTVT.

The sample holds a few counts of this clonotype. For the CDR3, the DNA is TGTGCCAGCAGATCGCAGGGCGGCCAGCGGGGGGGCCCTTCAGATACGCAGTATTTT. Its translation is CASRSQGGQRGGPSDTQYF. The rearrangement uses TRBV7-6 and TRBJ2-3; 10 bases agree with TRBD2. Germline CDR1 and CDR2: SGHVS and FNYEAQ. The CDR3 has 19 residues. After removal of 6 bases from V and 4 bases from J, the junction contained 19 bases not matched to a gene.

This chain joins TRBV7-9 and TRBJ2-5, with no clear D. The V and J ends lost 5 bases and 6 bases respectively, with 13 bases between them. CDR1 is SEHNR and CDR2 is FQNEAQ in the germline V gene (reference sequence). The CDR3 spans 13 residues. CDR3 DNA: TGTGCCAGCAGCCCAGCGTTGGAGAAGACCCAGTACTTC. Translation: CASSPALEKTQYF. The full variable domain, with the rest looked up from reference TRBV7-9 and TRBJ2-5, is DTGVSQNPRHKITKRGQNVTFRCDPISEHNRLYWYRQTLGQGPEFLTYFQNEAQLEKSRLLSDRFSAERPKGSFSTLEIQRTEQGDSAMYLCASSPALEKTQYFGPGTRLLVL.

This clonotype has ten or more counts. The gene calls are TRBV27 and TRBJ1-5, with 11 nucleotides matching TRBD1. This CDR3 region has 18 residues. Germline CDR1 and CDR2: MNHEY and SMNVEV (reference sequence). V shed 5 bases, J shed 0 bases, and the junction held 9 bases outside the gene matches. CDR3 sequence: CASSKGTGGGYSNQPQHF. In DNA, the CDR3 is TGTGCCAGCAGTAAGGGGACAGGGGGTGGATATAGCAATCAGCCCCAGCATTTT.

The CDR3 DNA reads TGTGCCAGCAGTCTATGGGAGGGGGTCGACGATGACAATCAGCCCCAGCATTTT. It is translated as CASSLWEGVDDDNQPQHF. The chain is built from TRBV2 and TRBJ1-5; the D gene is possibly TRBD1 (6 bases). There are 18 residues in the CDR3. V was shortened by 5 bases and J by 3 bases, with 23 bases between the two germline ends. Germline lookup yields CDR1 SNHLY and CDR2 FYNNEI.

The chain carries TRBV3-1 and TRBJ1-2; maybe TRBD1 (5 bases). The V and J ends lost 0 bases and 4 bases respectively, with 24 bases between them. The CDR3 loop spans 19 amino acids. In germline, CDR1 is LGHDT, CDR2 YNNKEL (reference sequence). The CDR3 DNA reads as TGTGCCAGCAGCCAAGACGCTGACAGAAGAGCCCCTTTTAGCTATGGCTACACCTTC. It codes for CASSQDADRRAPFSYGYTF.

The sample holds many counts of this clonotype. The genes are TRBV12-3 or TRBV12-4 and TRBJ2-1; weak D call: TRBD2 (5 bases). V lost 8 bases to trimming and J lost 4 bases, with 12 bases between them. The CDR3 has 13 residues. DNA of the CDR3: TGTGCCAGCGCGCTCGGACTGTACAATGAGCAGTTCTTC. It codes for CASALGLYNEQFF.

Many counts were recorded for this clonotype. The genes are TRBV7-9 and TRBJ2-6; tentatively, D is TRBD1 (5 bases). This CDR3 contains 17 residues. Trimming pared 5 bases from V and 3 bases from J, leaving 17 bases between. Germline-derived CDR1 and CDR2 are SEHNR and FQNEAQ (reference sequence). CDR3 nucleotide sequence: TGTGCCAGCAGCCACGGACATGACCTCTTTGGGGCCAACGTCCTGACTTTC. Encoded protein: CASSHGHDLFGANVLTF.

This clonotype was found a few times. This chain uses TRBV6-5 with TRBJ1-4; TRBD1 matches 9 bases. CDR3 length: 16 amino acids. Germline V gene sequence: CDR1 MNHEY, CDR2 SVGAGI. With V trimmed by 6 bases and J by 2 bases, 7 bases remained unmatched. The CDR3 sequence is CASRSRDRVTNEKLFF. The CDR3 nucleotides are TGTGCCAGCAGATCCCGGGACAGGGTGACTAATGAAAAACTGTTTTTT.

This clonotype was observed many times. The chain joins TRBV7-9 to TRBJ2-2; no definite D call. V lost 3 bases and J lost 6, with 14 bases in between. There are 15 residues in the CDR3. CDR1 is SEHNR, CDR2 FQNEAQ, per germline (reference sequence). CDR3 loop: CASSFDPTTPGELFF. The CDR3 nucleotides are TGTGCCAGCAGCTTCGACCCTACAACACCCGGGGAGCTGTTTTTT.

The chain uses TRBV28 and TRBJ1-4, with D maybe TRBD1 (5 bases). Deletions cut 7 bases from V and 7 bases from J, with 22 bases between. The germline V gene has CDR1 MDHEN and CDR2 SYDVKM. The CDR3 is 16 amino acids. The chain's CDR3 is CASTLGSAGRVEKLFF. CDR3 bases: TGTGCCAGCACCCTTGGTTCGGCAGGGCGAGTTGAAAAACTGTTTTTT.